The 31 T cell receptor beta chains given below trace back to one sample, sequenced in a study of shared clonotypes between healthy human individuals. Naivety among CD8 cells was defined by CD45RO negativity and positive CCR7 selection, thereby excluding terminally differentiated effector memory CD45RA+ cells. Measured with immunoSEQ multiplex PCR; TCRdb has only the in-frame clones, and not every one. The table shows approximately 600,000 clones, with around 95% occurring only once. Sample: naive CD8+ T cells sorted from blood. Receptor source: a woman aged 30 to 39 in good health.

CDR3 residues: CSVGVQERGEVGEQYF. The CDR3 coding sequence is TGCAGCGTTGGGGTGCAAGAGCGCGGAGAAGTTGGAGAGCAGTACTTC. The chain recombines TRBV29-1 with TRBJ2-7; D is unclear. CDR3 size: 16 residues. Trimming removed 4 bases at V and 7 bases at J, with 26 bases between. The germline V gene has CDR1 SQVTM and CDR2 ANQGSEA.

This chain uses TRBV6-5 with TRBJ2-1; D not certain. V lost 0 bases to trimming and J lost 8 bases, with 5 bases between them. This CDR3 has 12 amino acids. Germline CDR1 reads MNHEY; CDR2 reads SVGAGI. The CDR3 sequence is CASSYSNYEQFF. The CDR3 DNA reads as TGTGCCAGCAGTTACTCCAACTATGAGCAGTTCTTC.

This rearrangement joins TRBV27 to TRBJ1-4, with D uncertain. The CDR3 spans 13 residues. Trimming stripped 2 bases from V and 6 bases from J, with 7 bases between. CDR1 and CDR2 from the germline V gene are MNHEY and SMNVEV (reference sequence). The CDR3 DNA is TGTGCCAGCAGTTTAGGAGTGGATGAAAAACTGTTTTTT. Its translation is CASSLGVDEKLFF.

J is TRBJ1-2 and V is TRBV23-1, with 10 positions matching TRBD1. TRBV23-1 is noted as an ORF with a role that remains uncertain. This CDR3 is 13 amino acids long. The ends lost 10 bases at V and 8 bases at J; junction bases unmatched: 10. This CDR3 is CAKTRDRGKGYTF. The CDR3 DNA is TGCGCCAAGACCCGGGACAGGGGTAAAGGCTACACCTTC.

The gene calls are TRBV2 and TRBJ1-4; D is perhaps TRBD1 (5 bases). Trimming removed 1 base at V and 5 bases at J, with 23 bases between. The CDR3 totals 19 residues. Germline CDR1 SNHLY, CDR2 FYNNEI. This chain's CDR3 is CASSEEHRDLSILNEKLFF. CDR3 DNA: TGTGCCAGCAGTGAAGAGCATAGGGACCTAAGCATACTCAATGAAAAACTGTTTTTT.

This clone has only one observation. The CDR3 coding sequence is TGCGCCAGCAGTGGGGCTAGCTCCATATATACAGCCCCCCAGTACTTC. Its translation: CASSGASSIYTAPQYF. The gene calls are TRBV10-2 and TRBJ2-7; TRBD2 is a possible D gene (5 bases). This CDR3 region has 16 residues. Germline loops: CDR1 WSHSY, CDR2 SAAADI. Trimming took off 4 bases at V and 10 bases at J, with 26 bases between the two ends.

The chain carries TRBV10-3 and TRBJ1-1; a possible D gene is TRBD1 (5 bases). This CDR3 comprises 16 residues. Trimming removed 0 bases at V and 4 bases at J, with 15 bases between. The germline CDR1 and CDR2 sequences are ENHRY and SYGVKD. The CDR3 nucleotides are TGTGCCATCAGTGAGTCGAATGAGGGGCTGGGCACTGAAGCTTTCTTT. Its protein product is CAISESNEGLGTEAFF.

This clone showed up just a few times. This chain uses TRBV6-1 with TRBJ2-5; 10 positions match TRBD2. The CDR3 has 17 residues. Germline V lookup: CDR1 MNHNS, CDR2 SASEGT. The V segment lost 0 bases and the J segment 5 bases; nucleotides outside the gene matches: 9. The DNA for the CDR3 is TGTGCCAGCAGTGAAGCGCGGCTAGCGGGAGCTTTTGAGACCCAGTACTTC. The encoded protein is CASSEARLAGAFETQYF.

The chain is built from TRBV7-6 and TRBJ1-1; D perhaps matches TRBD1 (6 bases). CDR3 length: 13 residues. V was pared by 5 bases and J by 0 bases, with 7 bases between. CDR1 and CDR2 (germline): SGHVS, FNYEAQ. The CDR3 spells CASSRQVNTEAFF. The CDR3 DNA is TGTGCCAGCAGCCGACAGGTGAACACTGAAGCTTTCTTT.

The V gene is TRBV10-2, the J gene TRBJ1-1; perhaps TRBD1 as D (5 bases). The germline V gene encodes CDR1 WSHSY and CDR2 SAAADI. Trimming stripped 5 bases from V and 8 bases from J, with 9 bases between. The CDR3 is made up of 11 amino acids. CDR3: CASSYSGEAFF. The CDR3 DNA sequence: TGCGCCAGCAGTTACTCAGGGGAAGCTTTCTTT.

The chain is built from TRBV29-1 and TRBJ2-7, with 8 nucleotides matching TRBD1. Looked up from germline, CDR1 is SQVTM and CDR2 is ANQGSEA. CDR3 size: 12 residues. The CDR3, as DNA: TGCGCCGGGACAGGAGATTCCTACGAGCAGTACTTC. As protein: CAGTGDSYEQYF.

The V call is TRBV7-9, the J call TRBJ2-1; weak D call: TRBD2 (5 bases). This CDR3 spans 13 amino acids. Germline V gene lookup returns CDR1 SEHNR and CDR2 FQNEAQ (reference sequence). V lost 1 base, J lost 6 bases, and 7 bases lay in between. CDR3 nucleotide sequence: TGTGCCAGCAGCTTAGGAGGGTTCAATGAGCAGTTCTTC. It translates to CASSLGGFNEQFF.

CDR3 sequence: CATSRDVRAQGETQYF. In DNA, the CDR3 is TGTGCCACCAGCAGAGATGTCAGGGCGCAGGGGGAGACCCAGTACTTC. The chain uses TRBV15 and TRBJ2-5; a weak D match, TRBD1 (6 bases). V lost 0 bases to trimming and J lost 5 bases, with 16 bases between them. Germline V CDR1 and CDR2: LNHNV, YYDKDF (reference sequence). The CDR3 runs to 16 residues. The full variable domain, in which reference TRBV15 and TRBJ2-5 provide the parts outside the CDR3, is DAMVIQNPRYQVTQFGKPVTLSCSQTLNHNVMYWYQQKSSQAPKLLFHYYDKDFNNEADTPDNFQSRRPNTSFCFLDIRSPGLGDTAMYLCATSRDVRAQGETQYFGPGTRLLVL.

J is TRBJ1-1 and V is TRBV27; possibly TRBD1 for D (5 bases). This CDR3 region has 13 residues. The germline gives CDR1 MNHEY, CDR2 SMNVEV (reference sequence). The V end was cut by 7 bases, the J end by 2 bases, with 11 bases between. The CDR3 DNA reads TGTGCCAGCATGGGGGGGGGAAACACTGAAGCTTTCTTT. This translates into CASMGGGNTEAFF.

This chain uses TRBV6-1 with TRBJ2-1; 7 nucleotides line up with TRBD1. Germline V gene lookup returns CDR1 MNHNS and CDR2 SASEGT. The CDR3 contains 15 residues. The trim removed 9 bases at V and 0 bases at J, leaving 8 bases unmatched. CDR3 region: CASKTGTASYNEQFF. CDR3 coding DNA: TGTGCCAGTAAGACCGGGACAGCCTCCTACAATGAGCAGTTCTTC.

The J gene is TRBJ2-7, the V gene TRBV29-1; no clear D. CDR3 size: 11 residues. Germline CDR1 is SQVTM and CDR2 is ANQGSEA. The V and J ends lost 6 bases and 2 bases respectively, with 8 bases between them. The CDR3: CSVVETYEQYF. Written as DNA, the CDR3 is TGCAGCGTCGTGGAGACCTACGAGCAGTACTTC.

The rearrangement uses TRBV4-1 and TRBJ2-7; 15 nucleotides agree with TRBD2. Looked up from germline, CDR1 is MGHRA and CDR2 is YSYEKL. Trimming took 4 bases from V and 4 from J; bases not matched to a gene: 11. This CDR3 comprises 18 residues. The CDR3 sequence is CASSPRTSGRALPYEQYF. The CDR3 region has the DNA TGCGCCAGCAGCCCACGGACTAGCGGGAGGGCTCTACCTTACGAGCAGTACTTC.

The chain combines TRBV5-6 with TRBJ2-3; D remains ambiguous. With 1 base removed from V and 2 bases from J, the gap between germline ends came to 11 bases. Germline-derived CDR1 and CDR2 are SGHDT and YYEEEE. The CDR3 length is 15 residues. The CDR3 protein is CASSLSWEYTDTQYF. For the CDR3, the DNA is TGTGCCAGCAGCTTGAGCTGGGAATACACAGATACGCAGTATTTT.

This clone was counted a single time. The chain is built from TRBV7-9 and TRBJ1-1; TRBD1 matches at 9 bases. There are 15 residues in the CDR3. V lost 5 bases and J lost 6; bases outside the gene matches: 10. From germline, CDR1 is SEHNR and CDR2 FQNEAQ (reference sequence). The CDR3 bases are TGTGCCAGCAGCGCTACACAGGGGGCAGGGTCTGAAGCTTTCTTT. Its protein product is CASSATQGAGSEAFF.

This chain connects TRBV6-1 to TRBJ2-7; 11 bases are a match to TRBD2. CDR3 length: 15 residues. V lost 6 bases, J lost 0 bases, and 4 bases stayed unmatched. The germline gives CDR1 MNHNS, CDR2 SASEGT. The chain's CDR3 is CASRTTSGSSYEQYF. CDR3 DNA sequence: TGTGCCAGCAGGACCACTAGCGGGAGCTCCTACGAGCAGTACTTC.

The V and J genes are TRBV2 and TRBJ2-7; D is undetermined. Trimming took off 3 bases at V and 3 bases at J, with 12 bases between the two ends. Germline values: CDR1 SNHLY, CDR2 FYNNEI. CDR3 length: 14 residues. The CDR3 nucleotides read TGTGCCAGCAGTGACATTAGTACAGACTACGAGCAGTACTTC. Protein sequence: CASSDISTDYEQYF.

The J gene is TRBJ2-7, the V gene TRBV7-9; 8 nucleotides line up with TRBD1. V was clipped by 0 bases and J by 1 base; unmatched bases: 2. Germline lookup yields CDR1 SEHNR and CDR2 FQNEAQ (reference sequence). This CDR3 spans 15 amino acids. The CDR3 nucleotides read TGTGCCAGCAGCTTAGCGCAGGGGGCGTCCTACGAGCAGTACTTC. This translates into CASSLAQGASYEQYF.

V usage is TRBV27 and J usage is TRBJ2-1; possibly TRBD1 for D (5 bases). Between the trimmed V and J ends, which lost 6 bases and 9 bases, there was a span of 9 bases. There are 11 residues in the CDR3. Germline CDR1 and CDR2: MNHEY and SMNVEV (reference sequence). CDR3 in amino acids: CASRGVGEQFF. For the CDR3, the DNA is TGTGCCAGCAGAGGGGTGGGTGAGCAGTTCTTC.

J is TRBJ2-1 and V is TRBV5-6; 8 bases are a match to TRBD1. V dropped 3 bases and J dropped 15; count of bases not matched to a gene: 8. The CDR3 totals 12 residues. Per germline, CDR1 SGHDT and CDR2 YYEEEE. In nucleotides, the CDR3 is TGTGCCAGCAGCTCTTATCGGACAGGGCCGTTCTTC. The encoded protein is CASSSYRTGPFF. The full variable domain, rest sourced from reference TRBV5-6 and TRBJ2-1, is DAGVTQSPTHLIKTRGQQVTLRCSPKSGHDTVSWYQQALGQGPQFIFQYYEEEERQRGNFPDRFSGHQFPNYSSELNVNALLLGDSALYLCASSSYRTGPFFGPGTRLTVL.

On this clone itself: Since a much larger clone is just one base distant, this may be a read error. V gene TRBV5-8 combines with J gene TRBJ1-1; D might be TRBD1 (5 bases). This CDR3 comprises 12 residues. Per the germline V gene, CDR1 is SGHTS and CDR2 is YDEGEE. V lost 2 bases, J lost 4 bases, and 6 bases lay in between. CDR3 sequence reads: CASSFGGTEAFF. In DNA form, the CDR3 reads TGTGCCAGCAGCTTTGGGGGCACTGAAGCTTTCTTT. The whole variable domain, filled in from reference TRBV5-8 and TRBJ1-1, reads EAGVTQSPTHLIKTRGQQATLRCSPISGHTSVYWYQQALGLGLQFLLWYDEGEERNRGNFPPRFSGRQFPNYSSELNVNALELEDSALYLCASSFGGTEAFFGQGTRLTVV.

This clone was seen once. This chain joins TRBV6-5 and TRBJ2-1; possible D gene TRBD1, 5 bases. The CDR3 length is 12 residues. Between the trimmed V and J ends, which lost 4 bases and 6 bases, there was a span of 7 bases. Germline values: CDR1 MNHEY, CDR2 SVGAGI. CDR3 DNA sequence: TGTGCCAGCAGTTTCCAGGGCAATGAGCAGTTCTTC. Its protein is CASSFQGNEQFF.

The chain uses TRBV29-1 and TRBJ2-1; 7 bases match TRBD1. CDR1 is SQVTM, CDR2 ANQGSEA, per germline. CDR3 length equals 16 residues. The V segment lost 8 bases and the J segment 3 bases; nucleotides outside the gene matches: 16. CDR3: CSPLVTGDNYYNEQFF. The DNA of the CDR3 is TGCAGCCCCTTGGTAACAGGGGACAACTACTACAATGAGCAGTTCTTC.

This rearrangement joins TRBV7-9 to TRBJ2-7; the match to TRBD1 covers 9 bases. Unmatched junction bases numbered 7, after V lost 5 bases and J lost 5 bases. There are 14 residues in the CDR3. Germline V lookup: CDR1 SEHNR, CDR2 FQNEAQ (reference sequence). The CDR3: CASSPTGGMDEQYF. The CDR3 nucleotides are TGTGCCAGCAGCCCTACAGGGGGCATGGACGAGCAGTACTTC. The full variable domain, its missing parts supplied by reference TRBV7-9 and TRBJ2-7, is DTGVSQNPRHKITKRGQNVTFRCDPISEHNRLYWYRQTLGQGPEFLTYFQNEAQLEKSRLLSDRFSAERPKGSFSTLEIQRTEQGDSAMYLCASSPTGGMDEQYFGPGTRLTVT.

The CDR3 sequence is CATSRDQESEPYEQYF. CDR3 nucleotide sequence: TGTGCCACCAGCAGAGATCAGGAAAGCGAACCCTACGAGCAGTACTTC. The V gene is TRBV15, the J gene TRBJ2-7; D remains ambiguous. The CDR3 spans 16 residues. V dropped 0 bases and J dropped 2 bases, with 14 bases sitting between them. Germline lookup yields CDR1 LNHNV and CDR2 YYDKDF (reference sequence).

The CDR3 sequence: CASSLTGVRSPLHF. The CDR3 nucleotides read TGTGCCAGCAGTTTAACCGGGGTTAGATCACCCCTCCACTTT. The chain carries TRBV27 and TRBJ1-6, with no clear D. Trimming removed 2 bases at V and 10 bases at J, with 12 bases between. The CDR3 is 14 residues long. CDR1 and CDR2 from the germline V gene are MNHEY and SMNVEV (reference sequence).

This sequence joins TRBV4-1 and TRBJ2-7, with D uncertain. The germline V gene encodes CDR1 MGHRA and CDR2 YSYEKL. This CDR3 is built from 14 residues. With 5 bases removed from V and 1 base from J, the gap between germline ends came to 12 bases. The CDR3 bases are TGCGCCAGCAGCTTAACCCAAACATCCTACGAGCAGTACTTC. This gives the protein CASSLTQTSYEQYF.